Here is one TCR beta chain with its context. This entry is derived from a study of cytomegalovirus exposure and HLA in healthy donors. Researchers ran the PCR with 60 Vbeta and 13 Jbeta primers. Sequencing was performed with immunoSEQ multiplex PCR; in TCRdb, only in-frame clones are kept and a portion is missing. The sample records more than 85,000 clones, about 86% being singletons. This clonotype originated in a woman in her 30s in good health and CMV-seronegative. Material for sequencing was PBMCs.

This CDR3 reads CASQAGVYEQYF. CDR3 sequence (DNA): TGTGCCAGCCAAGCGGGAGTCTACGAGCAGTACTTC. The chain uses TRBV28 and TRBJ2-7; 8 nucleotides align to TRBD2. The CDR3 has 12 amino acids. CDR1 is MDHEN, CDR2 SYDVKM, per germline. With V trimmed by 8 bases and J by 3 bases, 3 bases remained unmatched.